This is a list of T cell receptor beta chains from one sample in a study of blood T cells in healthy people across ages. TCRdb ran MiXCR on the 5' RACE reads and lists one entry per CDR3 protein. The sample holds over 1,200,000 distinct CDR3 sequences, 55% to 75% seen once. The source material was blood. Receptors originate from a man between 18 and 35 years old in good health. CDR3s include the opening cysteine and the closing phenylalanine or tryptophan. A D gene is named only where the DNA matches it firmly. Some rows mark clone size as missing; the rest say once, few, many or name a class of expanded clone.

-	TRBV14	-	TRBJ1-1	TGTGCCAGCAGCCAAGCTGGGCAGGGGGAAGCTTTCTTT	CASSQAGQGEAFF
-	TRBV7-2	few	TRBJ2-7	TGTGCCAGCAGCTACAGTGCCGGGAACTACGAGCAGTACTTC	CASSYSAGNYEQYF
-	TRBV28	-	TRBJ2-3	TGTGCCAGCAGTTTAATGAGCGGCCCCTATACGCAGTATTTT	CASSLMSGPYTQYF
-	TRBV29-1	-	TRBJ1-2	TGCAGCGTTGAAGCCGGTCTGGGAGGGGCGGAATACTATGGCTACACCTTC	CSVEAGLGGAEYYGYTF
-	TRBV12-3/TRBV12-4	-	TRBJ2-5	TGTGCCAGCAGTTTGTACCAAGGGACCCAGTACTTC	CASSLYQGTQYF
-	TRBV6-1	-	TRBJ2-7	TGTGCCAGCAGTGCGACGAGTTGGCACGAGCAGTACTTC	CASSATSWHEQYF
-	TRBV5-1	few	TRBJ2-1	TGCGCCAGCAGCCACGGGACCCCTGCGTACAATGAGCAGTTCTTC	CASSHGTPAYNEQFF
TRBD1	TRBV29-1	once	TRBJ1-2	TGCAGCGTAGCCGGGACAGGTGGAGGCTACACCTTC	CSVAGTGGGYTF
-	TRBV29-1	-	TRBJ1-1	TGCAGCGTTGAAGCGGGGCTCCCGGAGGCTTTCTTT	CSVEAGLPEAFF
TRBD2	TRBV7-2	once	TRBJ2-7	TGTGCCAGTAGCCCCCTCACCTTAGGCGGGGGGGGTGTGCAGTACTTC	CASSPLTLGGGGVQYF
-	TRBV27	few	TRBJ2-7	TGTGCCAGCAGTGGGCCCGGGACCGCCTACGAGCAGTACTTC	CASSGPGTAYEQYF
TRBD1	TRBV7-9	-	TRBJ1-2	TGTGCCAGCAGCCCGATGGGTGCTTGGAGGGACAGGTGGTTCCGTAGCTACACCTTC	CASSPMGAWRDRWFRSYTF
TRBD2	TRBV4-1	few	TRBJ2-7	TGCGCCAGCAGCCAACTAGCGGGACTTTCCTACGAGCAGTACTTC	CASSQLAGLSYEQYF
-	TRBV11-1	-	TRBJ2-5	TGTGCCAGCAGCCAACCGGTCGGGCCCCAAGAGACCCAGTACTTC	CASSQPVGPQETQYF
TRBD2	TRBV20-1	-	TRBJ2-1	TGCAGTGCTAGAGATCGTCGGCTAGCGGACAATGAGCAGTTCTTC	CSARDRRLADNEQFF
-	TRBV27	few	TRBJ2-1	TGTGCCAGCAGTTTTTCGGGATTTGAGCAGTTCTTC	CASSFSGFEQFF
-	TRBV6-6	-	TRBJ1-6	TGTGCCAGCCTCGGGCAGGGGAAAGTGACACCCCTCCACTTT	CASLGQGKVTPLHF
TRBD1	TRBV14	-	TRBJ2-2	TGTGCCAGCCGAGACAGGGTGAACACCGGGGAGCTGTTTTTT	CASRDRVNTGELFF
TRBD1	TRBV7-2	-	TRBJ2-5	TGTGCCAGCAGCTCCCGACAGGGGGCTACGGAGACCCAGTACTTC	CASSSRQGATETQYF
TRBD2	TRBV6-1	-	TRBJ2-5	TGTGCCAGCAGTGACCTCGGGACTAGTCCGTACCAAGAGACCCAGTACTTC	CASSDLGTSPYQETQYF
-	TRBV2	-	TRBJ2-7	TGTGCCAGCAGTGATGGGCGGCCCCTAGGGGAGCAGTACTTC	CASSDGRPLGEQYF
-	TRBV29-1	-	TRBJ2-7	TGCAGCGTTGGAAAGGGGGGGGCCTACGAGCAGTACTTC	CSVGKGGAYEQYF
-	TRBV4-1	-	TRBJ1-1	TGCGCCAGCAGCCAAGATGCGTTTGCTAGGGGGAACACTGAAGCTTTCTTT	CASSQDAFARGNTEAFF
TRBD1	TRBV27	-	TRBJ2-6	TGTGCCAGCAGTGCGGACAGGGGGCAATCTGGGGCCAACGTCCTGACTTTC	CASSADRGQSGANVLTF
-	TRBV5-1	-	TRBJ2-4	TGCGCCAGCAGCTTGGAACCGGACAGAAACATTCAGTACTTC	CASSLEPDRNIQYF
-	TRBV20-1	-	TRBJ2-7	TGCAGTGCTAGAGGACTGAGGACATCCTCCTACGAGCAGTACTTC	CSARGLRTSSYEQYF
-	TRBV11-2	once	TRBJ1-4	TGTGCCAGCAGCTCGACGAGGGAGGCGGCTCTTCGGGAACTGTTTTTT	CASSSTREAALRELFF
TRBD1	TRBV20-1	-	TRBJ1-2	TGCAGTGCTGATACAGGGGGCGCGAGTGGCTACACCTTC	CSADTGGASGYTF
TRBD1	TRBV2	-	TRBJ1-6	TGTGCCAGCAGGGAGGACAGGGGCGGCAATTCACCCCTCCACTTT	CASREDRGGNSPLHF
TRBD2	TRBV7-6	-	TRBJ2-3	TGTGCCAGCAGCTTAGCACGGACTAGCGGCACAGATACGCAGTATTTT	CASSLARTSGTDTQYF
-	TRBV29-1	few	TRBJ2-1	TGCAGCGTTCAGACCATGATCTTTTACAATGAGCAGTTCTTC	CSVQTMIFYNEQFF
-	TRBV20-1	-	TRBJ1-1	TGCAGTGTTGCTCCACCCCGACTCCCTGGGGGGAACACTGAAGCTTTCTTT	CSVAPPRLPGGNTEAFF
-	TRBV4-1	once	TRBJ2-5	TGCGCCAGCAGCCAGGGAGTCGGGGGGCACGAGACCCAGTACTTC	CASSQGVGGHETQYF
TRBD1	TRBV29-1	-	TRBJ2-2	TGCAGCGTTATCCGGGACAGAGACACCGGGGAGCTGTTTTTT	CSVIRDRDTGELFF
-	TRBV7-6	few	TRBJ1-1	TGTGCCAGCAGCGGTGAAATGAACACTGAAGCTTTCTTT	CASSGEMNTEAFF
-	TRBV12-5	-	TRBJ2-1	TGTGCTAGTAACCCCTCCCCGGGGTACAATGAGCAGTTCTTC	CASNPSPGYNEQFF
-	TRBV3-1	-	TRBJ2-5	TGTGCCAGCAGCTCCTCGGCACTCCAAGAGACCCAGTACTTC	CASSSSALQETQYF
-	TRBV27	-	TRBJ1-4	TGTGCCAGCAGTTGGAGGCTAGGGCAGGGTCCTGAAAAACTGTTTTTT	CASSWRLGQGPEKLFF
TRBD1	TRBV13	-	TRBJ2-5	TGTGCCAGCAGCTTAATAGGACAGGGGAAAGAGACCCAGTACTTC	CASSLIGQGKETQYF
-	TRBV11-2	-	TRBJ1-2	TGTGCCAGCAGCCGGGGACACCGAGGCTATGGCTACACCTTC	CASSRGHRGYGYTF
TRBD1	TRBV7-8	-	TRBJ1-5	TGTGCCAGCAGCTTAGATGACAGGGAATGGGGTAATCAGCCCCAGCATTTT	CASSLDDREWGNQPQHF
-	TRBV5-1	-	TRBJ1-1	TGCGCCAGCACCCTCCGGGCTACGGTAGGCACTGAAGCTTTCTTT	CASTLRATVGTEAFF